The count of the clone carrying this T cell receptor beta chain is one. Its antigen is not known. The data derive from a study of identifying expanded T cells in peripheral blood. During the collection period, no donor immune events like infections were recorded. Germline CDR1 is SGHNT and CDR2 is YENEEA. The J segment lost 2 bases and the V segment lost 2 bases, leaving 9 bases of the junction unmatched. The CDR3 spans 17 residues. Findings of the study overall: Across healthy donors, higher total template counts meant significantly greater approximately 2-week count variance.

The repertoire was sequenced with immunoSEQ multiplex PCR; TCRdb's copy has only in-frame clones and lacks some. The sample has 50,000 to 65,000 clones; around 81% are singletons. The TCR sequence derives from a person between 18 and 75 years old in good health. This sequence joins TRBV11-3 and TRBJ2-5; 9 bases are shared with TRBD2. The sequenced material came from blood. DNA of the CDR3: TGTGCCAGCAGCTTAAGGTTCAGCGGGGGGAATCAAGAGACCCAGTACTTC. Its translation: CASSLRFSGGNQETQYF.